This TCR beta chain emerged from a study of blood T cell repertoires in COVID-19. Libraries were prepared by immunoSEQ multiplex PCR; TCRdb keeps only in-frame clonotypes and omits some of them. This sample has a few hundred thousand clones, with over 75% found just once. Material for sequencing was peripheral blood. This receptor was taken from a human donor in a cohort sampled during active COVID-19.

CDR3: CASGNLISEKLFF. The CDR3 bases are TGTGCCAGCGGGAACCTTATAAGTGAAAAACTGTTTTTT. The chain recombines TRBV19 with TRBJ1-4; D not certain. Germline CDR1 is LNHDA and CDR2 is SQIVND (reference sequence). This CDR3 comprises 13 residues. The V end lost 9 bases, the J end lost 7 bases, and 15 bases lay between the germline ends. Full variable domain (rest looked up from reference TRBV19 and TRBJ1-4): DGGITQSPKYLFRKEGQNVTLSCEQNLNHDAMYWYRQDPGQGLRLIYYSQIVNDFQKGDIAEGYSVSREKKESFPLTVTSAQKNPTAFYLCASGNLISEKLFFGSGTQLSVL.